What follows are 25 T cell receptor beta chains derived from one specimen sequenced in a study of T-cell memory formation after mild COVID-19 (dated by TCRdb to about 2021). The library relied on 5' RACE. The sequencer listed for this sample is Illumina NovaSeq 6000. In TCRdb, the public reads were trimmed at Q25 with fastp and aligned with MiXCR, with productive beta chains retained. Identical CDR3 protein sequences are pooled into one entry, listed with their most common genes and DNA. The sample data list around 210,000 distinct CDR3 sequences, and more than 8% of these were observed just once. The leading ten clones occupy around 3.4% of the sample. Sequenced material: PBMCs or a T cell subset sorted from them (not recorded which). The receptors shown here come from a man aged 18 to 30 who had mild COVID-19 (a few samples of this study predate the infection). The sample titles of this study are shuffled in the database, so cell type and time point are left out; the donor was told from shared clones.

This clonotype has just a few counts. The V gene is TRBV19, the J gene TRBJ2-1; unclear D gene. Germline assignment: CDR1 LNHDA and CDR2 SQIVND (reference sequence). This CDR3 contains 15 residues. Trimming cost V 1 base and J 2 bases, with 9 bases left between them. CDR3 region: CASSIVQKAYNEQFF. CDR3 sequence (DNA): TGTGCCAGTAGTATAGTTCAGAAGGCCTACAATGAGCAGTTCTTC.

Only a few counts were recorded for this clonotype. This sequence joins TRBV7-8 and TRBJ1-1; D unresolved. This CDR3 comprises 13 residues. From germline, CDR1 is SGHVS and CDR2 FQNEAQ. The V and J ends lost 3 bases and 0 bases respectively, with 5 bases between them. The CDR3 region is CASSFNMNTEAFF. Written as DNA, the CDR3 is TGTGCCAGCAGCTTCAATATGAACACTGAAGCTTTCTTT.

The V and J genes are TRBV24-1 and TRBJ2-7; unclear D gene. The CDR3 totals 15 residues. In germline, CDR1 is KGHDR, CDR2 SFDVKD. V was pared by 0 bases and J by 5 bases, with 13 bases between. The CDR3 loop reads CATSDLLVGRNEQYV. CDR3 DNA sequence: TGTGCCACCAGTGATTTGCTGGTGGGTCGGAACGAGCAGTACGTC.

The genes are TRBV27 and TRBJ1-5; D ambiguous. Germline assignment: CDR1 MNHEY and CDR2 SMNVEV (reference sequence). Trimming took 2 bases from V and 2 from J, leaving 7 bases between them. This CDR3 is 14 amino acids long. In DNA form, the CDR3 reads TGTGCCAGCAGTTTAAGAGAAGGCAATCAGCCCCAGCATTTT. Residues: CASSLREGNQPQHF.

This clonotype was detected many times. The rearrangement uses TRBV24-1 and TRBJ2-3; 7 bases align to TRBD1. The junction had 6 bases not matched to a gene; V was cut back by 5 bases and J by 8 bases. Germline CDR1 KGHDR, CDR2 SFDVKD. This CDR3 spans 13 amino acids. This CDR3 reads CATSAGDRSTQYF. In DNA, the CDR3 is TGTGCCACCAGTGCCGGGGACAGATCTACGCAGTATTTT.

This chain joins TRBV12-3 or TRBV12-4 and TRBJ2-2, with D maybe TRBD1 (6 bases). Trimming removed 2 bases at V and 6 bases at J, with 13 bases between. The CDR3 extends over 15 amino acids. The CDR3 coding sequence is TGTGCCAGCAGTTTAAGGCACAGGGTGGCCGGGGAGCTGTTTTTT. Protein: CASSLRHRVAGELFF.

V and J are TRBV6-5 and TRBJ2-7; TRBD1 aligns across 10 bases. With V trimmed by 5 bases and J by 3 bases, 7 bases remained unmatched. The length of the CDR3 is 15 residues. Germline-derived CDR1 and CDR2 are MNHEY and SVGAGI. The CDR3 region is CASSASRDRGYEQYF. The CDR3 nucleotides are TGTGCCAGCAGTGCCAGCCGGGACAGGGGCTACGAGCAGTACTTC.

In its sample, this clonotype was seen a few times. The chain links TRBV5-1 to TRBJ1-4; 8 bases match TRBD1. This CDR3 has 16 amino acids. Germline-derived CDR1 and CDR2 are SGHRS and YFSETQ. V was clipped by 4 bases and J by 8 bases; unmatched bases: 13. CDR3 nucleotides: TGCGCCAGCAGCGCCCGACAGGGGACAGGTCCCGAAAAACTGTTTTTT. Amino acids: CASSARQGTGPEKLFF.

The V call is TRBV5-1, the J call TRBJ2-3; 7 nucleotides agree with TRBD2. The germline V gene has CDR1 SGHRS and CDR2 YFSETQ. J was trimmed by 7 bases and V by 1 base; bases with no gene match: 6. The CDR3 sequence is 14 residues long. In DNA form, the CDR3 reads TGCGCCAGCAGCTTGACTAGCGACGGATATACGCAGTATTTT. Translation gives CASSLTSDGYTQYF.

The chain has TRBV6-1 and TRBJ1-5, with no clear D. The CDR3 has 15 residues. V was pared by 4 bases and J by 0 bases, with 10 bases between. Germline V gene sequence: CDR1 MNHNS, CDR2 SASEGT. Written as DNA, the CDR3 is TGTGCCAGCAGTGTATCCCGGGGTAGCAATCAGCCCCAGCATTTT. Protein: CASSVSRGSNQPQHF.

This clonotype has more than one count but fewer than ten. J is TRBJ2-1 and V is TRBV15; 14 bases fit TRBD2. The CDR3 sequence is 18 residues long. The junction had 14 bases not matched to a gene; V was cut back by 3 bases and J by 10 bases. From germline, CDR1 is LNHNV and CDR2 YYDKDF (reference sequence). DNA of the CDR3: TGTGCCACCAGCAGGGGAGGATCTAGACTAGCGGGGGGGACAGAGCAGTTCTTC. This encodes CATSRGGSRLAGGTEQFF.

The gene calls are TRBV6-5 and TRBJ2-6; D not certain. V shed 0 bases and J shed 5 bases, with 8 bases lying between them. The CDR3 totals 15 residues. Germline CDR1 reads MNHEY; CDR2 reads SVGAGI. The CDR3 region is CASSYSGNWANVLTF. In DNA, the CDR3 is TGTGCCAGCAGTTACTCGGGGAACTGGGCCAACGTCCTGACTTTC.

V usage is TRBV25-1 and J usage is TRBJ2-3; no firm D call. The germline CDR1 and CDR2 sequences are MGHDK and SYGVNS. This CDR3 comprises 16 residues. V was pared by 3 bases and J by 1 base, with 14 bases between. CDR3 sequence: CASSDKWGGGTDTQYF. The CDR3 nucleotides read TGTGCCAGCAGTGATAAGTGGGGTGGAGGCACAGATACGCAGTATTTT.

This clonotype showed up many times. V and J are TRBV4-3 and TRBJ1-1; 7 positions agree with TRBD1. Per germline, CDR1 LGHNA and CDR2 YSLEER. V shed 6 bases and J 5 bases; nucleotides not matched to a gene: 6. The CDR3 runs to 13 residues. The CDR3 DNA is TGCGCCAGCAGTATGACAGGGCGGACTGAAGCTTTCTTT. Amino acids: CASSMTGRTEAFF.

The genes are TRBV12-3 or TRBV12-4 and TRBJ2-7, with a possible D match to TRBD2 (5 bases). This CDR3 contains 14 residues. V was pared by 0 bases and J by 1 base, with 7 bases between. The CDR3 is CASSLAEGSYEQYF. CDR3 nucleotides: TGTGCCAGCAGTTTAGCTGAGGGATCCTACGAGCAGTACTTC.

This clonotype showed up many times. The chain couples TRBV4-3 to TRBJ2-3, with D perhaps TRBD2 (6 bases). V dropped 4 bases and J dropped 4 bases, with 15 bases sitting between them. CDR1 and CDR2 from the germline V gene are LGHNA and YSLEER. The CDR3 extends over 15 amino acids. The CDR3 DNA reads TGCGCCAGCAGCCTTATCCATGGGGACTCAGATACGCAGTATTTT. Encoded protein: CASSLIHGDSDTQYF.

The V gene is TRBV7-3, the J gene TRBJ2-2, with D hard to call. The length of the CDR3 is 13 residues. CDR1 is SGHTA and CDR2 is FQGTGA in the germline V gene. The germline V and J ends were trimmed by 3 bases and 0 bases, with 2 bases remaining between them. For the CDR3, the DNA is TGTGCCAGCAGCTTTGCGAACACCGGGGAGCTGTTTTTT. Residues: CASSFANTGELFF.

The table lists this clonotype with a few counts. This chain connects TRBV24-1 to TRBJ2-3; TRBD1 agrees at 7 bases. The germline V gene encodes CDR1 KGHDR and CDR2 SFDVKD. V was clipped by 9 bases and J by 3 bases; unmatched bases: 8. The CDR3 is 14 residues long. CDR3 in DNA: TGTGCCACCTCCCCCGCGACAGGGACAGATACGCAGTATTTT. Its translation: CATSPATGTDTQYF.

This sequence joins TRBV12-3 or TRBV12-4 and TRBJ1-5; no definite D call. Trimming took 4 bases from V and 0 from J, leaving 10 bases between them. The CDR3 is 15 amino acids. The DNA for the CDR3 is TGTGCCAGCAGTTCCGAGGGCTATAGCAATCAGCCCCAGCATTTT. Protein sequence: CASSSEGYSNQPQHF.

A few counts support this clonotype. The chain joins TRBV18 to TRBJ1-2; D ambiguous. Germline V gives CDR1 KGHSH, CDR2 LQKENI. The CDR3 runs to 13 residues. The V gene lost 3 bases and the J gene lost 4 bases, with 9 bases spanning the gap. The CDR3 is CASSPEAVYGYTF. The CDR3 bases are TGTGCCAGCTCACCGGAGGCGGTCTATGGCTACACCTTC.

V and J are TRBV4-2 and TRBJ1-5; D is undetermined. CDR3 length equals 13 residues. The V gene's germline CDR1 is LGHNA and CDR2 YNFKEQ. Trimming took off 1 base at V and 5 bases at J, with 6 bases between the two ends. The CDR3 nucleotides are TGTGCCAGCAGCCAAGTTGAGGATCAGCCCCAGCATTTT. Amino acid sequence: CASSQVEDQPQHF.

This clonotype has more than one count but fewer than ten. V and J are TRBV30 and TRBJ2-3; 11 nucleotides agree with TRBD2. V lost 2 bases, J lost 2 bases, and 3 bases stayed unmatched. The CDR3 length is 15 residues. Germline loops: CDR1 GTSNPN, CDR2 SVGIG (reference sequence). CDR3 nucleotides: TGTGCCTGGAGTCGGGGACTAGCGGACACAGATACGCAGTATTTT. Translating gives CAWSRGLADTDTQYF.

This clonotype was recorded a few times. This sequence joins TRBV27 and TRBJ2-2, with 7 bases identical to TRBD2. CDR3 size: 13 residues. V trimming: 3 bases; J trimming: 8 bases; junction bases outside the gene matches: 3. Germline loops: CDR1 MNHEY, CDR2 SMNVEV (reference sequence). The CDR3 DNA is TGTGCCAGCAGTTTGTCGGGAGGTGGGGAGCTGTTTTTT. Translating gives CASSLSGGGELFF.

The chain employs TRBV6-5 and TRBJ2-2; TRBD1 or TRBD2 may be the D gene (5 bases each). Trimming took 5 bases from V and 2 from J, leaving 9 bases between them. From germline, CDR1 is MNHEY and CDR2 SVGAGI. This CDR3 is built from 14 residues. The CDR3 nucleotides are TGTGCCAGCAGTCGGGACCTCAACACCGGGGAGCTGTTTTTT. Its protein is CASSRDLNTGELFF.

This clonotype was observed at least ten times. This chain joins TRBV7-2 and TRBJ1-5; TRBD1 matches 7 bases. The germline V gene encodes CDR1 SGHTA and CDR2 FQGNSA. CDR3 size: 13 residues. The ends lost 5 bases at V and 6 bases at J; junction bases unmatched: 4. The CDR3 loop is CASSPDRSQPQHF. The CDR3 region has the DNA TGTGCCAGCAGCCCGGACAGGAGTCAGCCCCAGCATTTT.